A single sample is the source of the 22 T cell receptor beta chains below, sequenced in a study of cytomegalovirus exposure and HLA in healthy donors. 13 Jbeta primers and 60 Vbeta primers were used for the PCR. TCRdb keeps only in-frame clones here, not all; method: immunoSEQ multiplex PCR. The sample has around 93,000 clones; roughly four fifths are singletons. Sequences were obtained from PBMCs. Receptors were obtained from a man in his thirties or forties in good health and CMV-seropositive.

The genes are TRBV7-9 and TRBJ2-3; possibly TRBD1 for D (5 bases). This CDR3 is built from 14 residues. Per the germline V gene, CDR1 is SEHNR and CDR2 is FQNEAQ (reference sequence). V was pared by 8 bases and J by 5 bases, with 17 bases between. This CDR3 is CASLSRTTEDTQYF. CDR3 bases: TGTGCCAGCCTCTCTAGGACGACAGAAGATACGCAGTATTTT.

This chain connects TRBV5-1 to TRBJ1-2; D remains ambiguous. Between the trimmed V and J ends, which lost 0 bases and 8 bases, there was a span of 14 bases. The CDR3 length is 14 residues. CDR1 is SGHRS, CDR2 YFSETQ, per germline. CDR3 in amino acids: CASSLANTPSGYTF. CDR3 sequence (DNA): TGCGCCAGCAGCTTGGCCAACACACCGTCCGGCTACACCTTC.

The DNA for the CDR3 is TGTGCTAGTGGTTTTAGCCCCCCCGGTGGCGGGAGGGGGTACAATGAGCAGTTCTTC. Translated: CASGFSPPGGGRGYNEQFF. This chain links TRBV12-5 with TRBJ2-1; TRBD2 matches at 9 bases. Germline V CDR1 and CDR2: LGHNT, FRNRAP. This CDR3 is 19 amino acids long. With 3 bases clipped from V and 4 bases from J, the junction kept 16 bases outside the gene matches.

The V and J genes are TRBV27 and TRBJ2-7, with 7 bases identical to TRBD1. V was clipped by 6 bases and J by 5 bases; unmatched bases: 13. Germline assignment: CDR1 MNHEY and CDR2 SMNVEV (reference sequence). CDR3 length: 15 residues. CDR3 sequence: CASSPLDRPRDEQYF. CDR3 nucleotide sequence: TGTGCCAGCAGCCCCCTGGACAGGCCCCGGGACGAGCAGTACTTC.

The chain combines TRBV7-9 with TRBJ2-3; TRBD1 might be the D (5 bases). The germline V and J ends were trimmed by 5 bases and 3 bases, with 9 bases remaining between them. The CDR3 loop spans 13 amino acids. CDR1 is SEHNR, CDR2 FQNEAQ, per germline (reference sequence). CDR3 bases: TGTGCCAGCAGCCGGTCAGGGACAGATACGCAGTATTTT. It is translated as CASSRSGTDTQYF.

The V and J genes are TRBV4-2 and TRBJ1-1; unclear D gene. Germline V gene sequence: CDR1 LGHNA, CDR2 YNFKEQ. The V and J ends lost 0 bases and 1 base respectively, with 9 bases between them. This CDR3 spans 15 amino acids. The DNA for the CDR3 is TGTGCCAGCAGCCAAGATTGGCGGTCGAACACTGAAGCTTTCTTT. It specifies CASSQDWRSNTEAFF.

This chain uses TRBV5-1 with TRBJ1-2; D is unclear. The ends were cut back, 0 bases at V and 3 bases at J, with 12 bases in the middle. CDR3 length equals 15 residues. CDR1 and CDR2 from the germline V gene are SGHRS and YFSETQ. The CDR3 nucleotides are TGCGCCAGCAGCTTGGGGCATTTCGGAGACTATGGCTACACCTTC. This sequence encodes CASSLGHFGDYGYTF. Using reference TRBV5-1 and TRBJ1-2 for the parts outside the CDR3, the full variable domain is KAGVTQTPRYLIKTRGQQVTLSCSPISGHRSVSWYQQTPGQGLQFLFEYFSETQRNKGNFPGRFSGRQFSNSRSEMNVSTLELGDSALYLCASSLGHFGDYGYTFGSGTRLTVV.

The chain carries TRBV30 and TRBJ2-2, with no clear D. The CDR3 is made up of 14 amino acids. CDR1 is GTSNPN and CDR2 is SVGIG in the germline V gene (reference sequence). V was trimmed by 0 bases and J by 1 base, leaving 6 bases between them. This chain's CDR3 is CAWSVQLNTGELFF. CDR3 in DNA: TGTGCCTGGAGTGTACAGCTGAACACCGGGGAGCTGTTTTTT.

The CDR3 DNA reads TGTGCCAGCAGTTTCCTCAACGCGGGACAGGGGGCTTACTATGGCTACACCTTC. This sequence encodes CASSFLNAGQGAYYGYTF. The J gene is TRBJ1-2, the V gene TRBV27, with 12 bases fitting TRBD1. Germline V gene data show CDR1 as MNHEY and CDR2 as SMNVEV (reference sequence). The CDR3 contains 18 residues. J gave up 3 bases and V 3 bases, and 11 bases lay outside the gene matches.

The CDR3 DNA sequence: TGTGCCAGCAGCCCTGGGACAGGGGTCACTGAAGCTTTCTTT. It encodes CASSPGTGVTEAFF. The chain couples TRBV6-6 to TRBJ1-1; 10 nucleotides align to TRBD1. V shed 6 bases, J shed 4 bases, and the junction held 5 bases outside the gene matches. In germline, CDR1 is MNHNY, CDR2 SVGAGI (reference sequence). CDR3 length equals 14 residues.

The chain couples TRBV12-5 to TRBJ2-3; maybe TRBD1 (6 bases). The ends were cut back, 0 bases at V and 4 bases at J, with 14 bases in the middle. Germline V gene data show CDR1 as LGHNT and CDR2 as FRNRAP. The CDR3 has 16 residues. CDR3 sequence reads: CASGLVLGQNSDTQYF. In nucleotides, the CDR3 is TGTGCTAGTGGTTTGGTATTAGGACAGAACTCAGATACGCAGTATTTT.

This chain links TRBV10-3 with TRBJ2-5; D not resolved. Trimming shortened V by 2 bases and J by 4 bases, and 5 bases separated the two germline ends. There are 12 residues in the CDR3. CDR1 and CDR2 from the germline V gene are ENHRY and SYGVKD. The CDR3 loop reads CAISETGETQYF. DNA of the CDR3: TGTGCCATCAGTGAGACGGGAGAGACCCAGTACTTC.

The CDR3 DNA follows: TGCGCCAGCAGCCAAGCGGGGGCGGGCTCCAGTGGCTACACCTTC. Translation: CASSQAGAGSSGYTF. The rearrangement links TRBV5-1 to TRBJ1-2; possibly TRBD1 for D (6 bases). Trimming removed 4 bases from V and 7 bases from J, with 20 bases in between. Germline CDR1 SGHRS, CDR2 YFSETQ. The CDR3 has 15 amino acids.

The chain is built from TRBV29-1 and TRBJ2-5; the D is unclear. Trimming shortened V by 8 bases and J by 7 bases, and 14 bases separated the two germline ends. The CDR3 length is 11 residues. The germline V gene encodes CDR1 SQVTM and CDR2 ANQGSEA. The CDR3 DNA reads TGCAGCTTAGTAGTGGGCTTGACCCAGTACTTC. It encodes CSLVVGLTQYF.

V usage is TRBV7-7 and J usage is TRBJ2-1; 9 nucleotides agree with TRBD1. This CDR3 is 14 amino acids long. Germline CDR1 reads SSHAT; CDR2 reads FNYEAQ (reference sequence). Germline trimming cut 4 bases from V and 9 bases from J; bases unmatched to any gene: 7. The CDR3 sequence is CASSSSQGAGEQFF. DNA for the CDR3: TGTGCCAGCAGCTCTTCACAGGGGGCAGGTGAGCAGTTCTTC.

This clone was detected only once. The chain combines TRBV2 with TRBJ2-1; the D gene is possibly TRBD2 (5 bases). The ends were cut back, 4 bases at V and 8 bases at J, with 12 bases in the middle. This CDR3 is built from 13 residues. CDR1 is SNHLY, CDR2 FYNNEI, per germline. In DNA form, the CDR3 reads TGTGCCAGCAGTGCGGAGGCGGGCCATGAGCAGTTCTTC. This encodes CASSAEAGHEQFF. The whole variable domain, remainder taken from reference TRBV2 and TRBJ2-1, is EPEVTQTPSHQVTQMGQEVILRCVPISNHLYFYWYRQILGQKVEFLVSFYNNEISEKSEIFDDQFSVERPDGSNFTLKIRSTKLEDSAMYFCASSAEAGHEQFFGPGTRLTVL.

CDR3: CASSISSGQGGNTIYF. The CDR3 DNA sequence: TGTGCCAGCAGCATCTCCTCGGGACAGGGAGGTAACACCATATATTTT. V usage is TRBV11-2 and J usage is TRBJ1-3, with 9 bases aligning to TRBD1. The CDR3 length is 16 residues. With 5 bases clipped from V and 7 bases from J, the junction kept 12 bases outside the gene matches. Germline CDR1 SGHAT, CDR2 FQNNGV.

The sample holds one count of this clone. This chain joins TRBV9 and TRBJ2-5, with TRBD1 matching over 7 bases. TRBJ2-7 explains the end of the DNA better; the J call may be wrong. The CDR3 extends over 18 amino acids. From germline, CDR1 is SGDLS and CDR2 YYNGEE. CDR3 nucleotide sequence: TGTGCCAGCAGCCCTGAGACCAGGAGTACAGGGGCGCGGGACGAGCAGTACTTC. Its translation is CASSPETRSTGARDEQYF.

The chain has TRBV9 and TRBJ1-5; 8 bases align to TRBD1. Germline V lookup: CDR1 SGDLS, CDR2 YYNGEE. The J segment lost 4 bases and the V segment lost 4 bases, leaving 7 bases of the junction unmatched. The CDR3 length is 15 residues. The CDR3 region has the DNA TGTGCCAGCAGCCCGGAGGGACAGGATAATCAGCCCCAGCATTTT. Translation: CASSPEGQDNQPQHF.

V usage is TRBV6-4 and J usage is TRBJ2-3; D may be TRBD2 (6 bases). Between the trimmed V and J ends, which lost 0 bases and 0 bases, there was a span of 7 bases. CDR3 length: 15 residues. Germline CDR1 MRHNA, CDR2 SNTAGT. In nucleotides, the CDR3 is TGTGCCAGCAGTGACTCCGGGACTAGCACAGATACGCAGTATTTT. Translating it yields CASSDSGTSTDTQYF.

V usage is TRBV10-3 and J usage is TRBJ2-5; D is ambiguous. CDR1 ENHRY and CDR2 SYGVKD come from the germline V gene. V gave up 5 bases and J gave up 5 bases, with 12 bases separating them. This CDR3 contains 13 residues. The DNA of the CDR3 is TGTGCCATCAGTCAAGTTCTCAGGGAGACCCAGTACTTC. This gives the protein CAISQVLRETQYF.

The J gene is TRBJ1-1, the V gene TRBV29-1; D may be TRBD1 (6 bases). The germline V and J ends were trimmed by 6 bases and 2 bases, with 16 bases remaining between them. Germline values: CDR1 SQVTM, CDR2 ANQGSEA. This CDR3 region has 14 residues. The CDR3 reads CSVPIDRYNTEAFF. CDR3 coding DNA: TGCAGCGTCCCTATTGACAGGTATAACACTGAAGCTTTCTTT.